The next 21 T cell receptor beta chains were all read from a single sample in a study of cytotoxic CD8 clonotypes in ibrutinib-treated CLL. Measured with immunoSEQ multiplex PCR; TCRdb has only the in-frame clones, and not every one. The sample includes some 130,000 clones, approximately 85% of them seen just once. The source was PBMCs, collected after 24 months of ibrutinib treatment. Receptors originate from a human donor with chronic lymphocytic leukemia.

V and J are TRBV5-1 and TRBJ2-1, with D possibly TRBD2 on 6 matching bases. Germline V gives CDR1 SGHRS, CDR2 YFSETQ. The V and J ends lost 3 bases and 7 bases respectively, with 11 bases between them. The CDR3 extends over 13 amino acids. CDR3 in DNA: TGCGCCAGCAGCTGGGGGACTCTAAATGAGCAGTTCTTC. Encoded protein: CASSWGTLNEQFF.

The J gene is TRBJ2-1, the V gene TRBV11-2; 8 nucleotides align to TRBD2. The CDR3 extends over 14 amino acids. The V gene's germline CDR1 is SGHAT and CDR2 FQNNGV. V was clipped by 1 base and J by 10 bases; unmatched bases: 6. The DNA for the CDR3 is TGTGCCAGCAGCTTAGGGACTAGCTCACGGGAGCAGTTCTTC. Protein sequence: CASSLGTSSREQFF.

The J gene is TRBJ2-7, the V gene TRBV5-4, with a weak D call TRBD2 (5 bases). V gave up 7 bases and J gave up 2 bases, with 19 bases separating them. CDR3 length: 15 amino acids. The V gene's germline CDR1 is SGHNT and CDR2 YYREEE (reference sequence). The CDR3 DNA follows: TGTGCCAGCCATGCGGCCTGGTCCGGGGCCTACGAGCAGTACTTC. Its protein product is CASHAAWSGAYEQYF.

This chain joins TRBV7-9 and TRBJ2-7; the D is unclear. V was shortened by 5 bases and J by 7 bases, with 12 bases between the two germline ends. Germline V CDR1 and CDR2: SEHNR, FQNEAQ (reference sequence). CDR3 size: 12 residues. CDR3 in amino acids: CASSPFVGEQYF. The DNA of the CDR3 is TGTGCCAGCAGCCCCTTTGTTGGTGAGCAGTACTTC.

The rearrangement uses TRBV2 and TRBJ1-2; D remains ambiguous. This CDR3 has 16 amino acids. The V and J ends lost 7 bases and 7 bases respectively, with 25 bases between them. The V gene's germline CDR1 is SNHLY and CDR2 FYNNEI. CDR3 DNA: TGTGCCAGCAAAGGCTCTTCGGTATTCTGGGTCTCTGGCTACACCTTC. This translates into CASKGSSVFWVSGYTF. The full variable domain, in which reference TRBV2 and TRBJ1-2 provide the parts outside the CDR3, is EPEVTQTPSHQVTQMGQEVILRCVPISNHLYFYWYRQILGQKVEFLVSFYNNEISEKSEIFDDQFSVERPDGSNFTLKIRSTKLEDSAMYFCASKGSSVFWVSGYTFGSGTRLTVV.

The chain recombines TRBV19 with TRBJ2-7; 11 bases line up with TRBD1. CDR3 length: 14 amino acids. Germline V lookup: CDR1 LNHDA, CDR2 SQIVND (reference sequence). After removal of 6 bases from V and 6 bases from J, the junction contained 7 bases not matched to a gene. CDR3 nucleotide sequence: TGTGCCAGTAGGGACAGGGGGCTGGTGGGCGAGCAGTACTTC. Translated, it gives CASRDRGLVGEQYF.

The V call is TRBV5-4, the J call TRBJ2-7, with D perhaps TRBD1 or TRBD2 (5 bases each). Germline values: CDR1 SGHNT, CDR2 YYREEE (reference sequence). The CDR3 length is 15 residues. V dropped 4 bases and J dropped 2 bases, with 16 bases sitting between them. The CDR3 spells CASSVASDSTYEQYF. The CDR3 nucleotides read TGTGCCAGCAGCGTAGCGTCTGACAGCACCTACGAGCAGTACTTC.

The chain employs TRBV6-1 and TRBJ2-6; D uncertain. Germline-derived CDR1 and CDR2 are MNHNS and SASEGT. This CDR3 spans 14 amino acids. V lost 4 bases and J lost 1, with 5 bases in between. The CDR3 coding sequence is TGTGCCAGCAGTGCATTATCTGGGGCCAACGTCCTGACTTTC. The encoded protein is CASSALSGANVLTF.

This chain links TRBV7-2 with TRBJ1-2; D not resolved. Germline loops: CDR1 SGHTA, CDR2 FQGNSA. The CDR3 extends over 15 amino acids. V was pared by 1 base and J by 5 bases, with 14 bases between. CDR3 sequence: CASSLVHGRSYGYTF. The DNA for the CDR3 is TGTGCCAGCAGCTTAGTGCACGGGAGGTCGTATGGCTACACCTTC.

This chain links TRBV6-5 with TRBJ1-5; the D gene is possibly TRBD1 (5 bases). Trimming shortened V by 3 bases and J by 0 bases, and 9 bases separated the two germline ends. The CDR3 runs to 15 residues. Germline values: CDR1 MNHEY, CDR2 SVGAGI. CDR3 protein: CASSYGAASNQPQHF. CDR3 in DNA: TGTGCCAGCAGTTATGGGGCAGCTAGCAATCAGCCCCAGCATTTT.

The chain has TRBV25-1 and TRBJ1-2, with a weak D call TRBD1 (6 bases). This CDR3 contains 13 residues. The germline V gene has CDR1 MGHDK and CDR2 SYGVNS. V was cut by 6 bases and J by 8 bases, with 16 bases left in between. The chain's CDR3 is CASRPQVRGGYTF. The CDR3 bases are TGTGCCAGCAGACCACAGGTTAGGGGGGGCTACACCTTC.

The chain combines TRBV9 with TRBJ2-7; a possible D gene is TRBD2 (5 bases). The germline V and J ends were trimmed by 0 bases and 6 bases, with 16 bases remaining between them. The CDR3 extends over 15 amino acids. Germline-derived CDR1 and CDR2 are SGDLS and YYNGEE. This CDR3 reads CASSVDWSGSGEQYF. In DNA form, the CDR3 reads TGTGCCAGCAGCGTAGATTGGTCGGGGTCTGGCGAGCAGTACTTC.

This chain connects TRBV19 to TRBJ2-2, with 11 bases aligning to TRBD2. The CDR3 covers 16 residues. Germline V lookup: CDR1 LNHDA, CDR2 SQIVND (reference sequence). J was trimmed by 7 bases and V by 4 bases; bases with no gene match: 8. CDR3 sequence (DNA): TGTGCCAGTAGTACCCCTAGCGGGAGGAATGTCGGGGAGCTGTTTTTT. Protein product: CASSTPSGRNVGELFF.

The genes are TRBV7-8 and TRBJ1-3; D possibly corresponds to TRBD1 (6 bases). With 5 bases removed from V and 0 bases from J, the gap between germline ends came to 23 bases. There are 19 residues in the CDR3. The V gene's germline CDR1 is SGHVS and CDR2 FQNEAQ. This CDR3 reads CASSQYHRGQRHSGNTIYF. DNA of the CDR3: TGTGCCAGCAGCCAATATCACCGCGGACAGCGCCACTCTGGAAACACCATATATTTT.

On this clone itself: The sample holds other DNA sequences that translate to the same CDR3. The genes are TRBV9 and TRBJ2-2; no definite D call. Trimming cost V 5 bases and J 1 base, with 3 bases left between them. CDR3 length: 12 residues. From germline, CDR1 is SGDLS and CDR2 YYNGEE. CDR3 bases: TGTGCCAGCAGTGTGAACACCGGGGAGCTGTTTTTT. Encoded protein: CASSVNTGELFF.

The chain carries TRBV7-9 and TRBJ2-7; D not certain. The CDR3 consists of 14 residues. The V end lost 5 bases, the J end lost 0 bases, and 11 bases lay between the germline ends. CDR1 is SEHNR, CDR2 FQNEAQ, per germline (reference sequence). The CDR3 protein is CASSPKPFSYEQYF. CDR3 DNA: TGTGCCAGCAGCCCAAAACCGTTCTCCTACGAGCAGTACTTC.

The chain couples TRBV5-1 to TRBJ2-7; perhaps D is TRBD1 or TRBD2 (5 bases each). This CDR3 region has 15 residues. The germline V gene has CDR1 SGHRS and CDR2 YFSETQ. V shed 0 bases and J shed 3 bases, with 13 bases lying between them. CDR3 DNA sequence: TGCGCCAGCAGCTTGGGACATCGGGACCTCTACGAGCAGTACTTC. This codes for CASSLGHRDLYEQYF.

This clone appeared a single time. The rearrangement joins TRBV6-6 to TRBJ1-2; D ambiguous. The CDR3 has 12 residues. V lost 1 base and J lost 8, with 8 bases in between. From germline, CDR1 is MNHNY and CDR2 SVGAGI (reference sequence). The CDR3 loop is CASSYLYSGYTF. The CDR3 DNA follows: TGTGCCAGCAGTTACTTATATAGCGGCTACACCTTC.

This rearrangement joins TRBV5-4 to TRBJ2-2; 8 nucleotides match TRBD2. Germline V gene lookup returns CDR1 SGHNT and CDR2 YYREEE (reference sequence). The CDR3 covers 17 residues. The J segment lost 1 base and the V segment lost 4 bases, leaving 9 bases of the junction unmatched. The CDR3 here is CASSAGGAGVNTGELFF. The CDR3 nucleotides read TGTGCCAGCAGCGCTGGCGGAGCGGGGGTGAACACCGGGGAGCTGTTTTTT.

The chain is built from TRBV28 and TRBJ2-5; D could derive from TRBD1 or TRBD2 (5 bases each). From germline, CDR1 is MDHEN and CDR2 SYDVKM. V was trimmed by 5 bases and J by 1 base, leaving 11 bases between them. The CDR3 length is 14 residues. The CDR3 region has the DNA TGTGCCAGCAGTAGGGACGGGCTCCAAGAGACCCAGTACTTC. Translated, it gives CASSRDGLQETQYF.

The genes are TRBV7-9 and TRBJ2-3; D not certain. Looked up from germline, CDR1 is SEHNR and CDR2 is FQNEAQ (reference sequence). V was clipped by 5 bases and J by 8 bases, with 11 bases between them. The CDR3 contains 12 residues. This chain's CDR3 is CASSPSSGTQYF. The CDR3 nucleotides are TGTGCCAGCAGCCCCAGCTCGGGTACGCAGTATTTT.